These 6 T cell receptor beta chains were all obtained from the same sample, sequenced in a study of HIV-infected patients and healthy controls. TCRdb re-called the 5' RACE reads with MiXCR, one entry per CDR3 protein. Of about 64,000 distinct CDR3 sequences listed, approximately 21% are singletons. Sequenced material: CD4+ T cells from blood. The receptor set was obtained from a human donor in good health.

The chain recombines TRBV14 with TRBJ2-4; tentatively, D is TRBD2 (6 bases). Germline CDR1 reads SGHDN; CDR2 reads FVKESK. Trimming cost V 0 bases and J 9 bases, with 9 bases left between them. The CDR3 is made up of 13 amino acids. The CDR3 loop is CASSQDRGGIQYF. As DNA, the CDR3 is TGTGCCAGCAGCCAAGATCGGGGAGGCATTCAGTACTTC.

This clonotype came up many times. The chain combines TRBV13 with TRBJ1-6, with 7 bases that match TRBD1. The CDR3 is made up of 15 amino acids. Germline CDR1 reads PRHDT; CDR2 reads FYEKMQ (reference sequence). Trimming cost V 5 bases and J 5 bases; bases outside gene matches: 6. CDR3 sequence (DNA): TGTGCCAGCAGCCTCCGGGACAGTAATAATTCACCCCTCCACTTT. Its protein is CASSLRDSNNSPLHF.

Worth noting for this clonotype: An end of the junction differs from the germline gene, which may be a read error. The V gene is TRBV11-2, the J gene TRBJ1-5, with D possibly matching TRBD1 (5 bases). The CDR3 is 13 amino acids. The germline CDR1 and CDR2 sequences are SGHAT and FQNNGV. The CDR3 protein is CASSLDVPGLQHF. CDR3 DNA sequence: TGTGCCAGCAGCCTAGACGTTCCGGGACTCCAGCATTTT. Complete variable domain (other parts from reference TRBV11-2 and TRBJ1-5): EAGVAQSPRYKIIEKRQSVAFWCNPISGHATLYWYQQILGQGPKLLIQFQNNGVVDDSQLPKDRFSAERLKGVDSTLKIQPAKLEDSAVYLCASSLDVPGLQHFGDGTRLSIL.

The chain joins TRBV29-1 to TRBJ2-3, with 10 bases lining up with TRBD2. This CDR3 has 14 amino acids. The junction had 7 bases not matched to a gene; V was cut back by 6 bases and J by 4 bases. Germline V lookup: CDR1 SQVTM, CDR2 ANQGSEA. CDR3 bases: TGCAGCGTGGTTGTGAGCGGGAGGGCAGATACGCAGTATTTT. It is translated as CSVVVSGRADTQYF.

In its sample, this clonotype was seen many times. The chain is built from TRBV18 and TRBJ1-5, with 12 bases lining up with TRBD1. V lost 3 bases, J lost 4 bases, and 1 base stayed unmatched. Germline V lookup: CDR1 KGHSH, CDR2 LQKENI. The CDR3 spans 15 residues. The CDR3 nucleotides read TGTGCCAGCTCACCGGGACAGGGGGCAAATCAGCCCCAGCATTTT. As protein: CASSPGQGANQPQHF. Using reference TRBV18 and TRBJ1-5 for the parts outside the CDR3, the full variable domain is NAGVMQNPRHLVRRRGQEARLRCSPMKGHSHVYWYRQLPEEGLKFMVYLQKENIIDESGMPKERFSAEFPKEGPSILRIQQVVRGDSAAYFCASSPGQGANQPQHFGDGTRLSIL.

This clonotype was recorded at least ten times. The rearrangement uses TRBV3-1 and TRBJ1-1, with 8 positions matching TRBD1. CDR3 length equals 14 residues. The germline V gene encodes CDR1 LGHDT and CDR2 YNNKEL (reference sequence). With 4 bases clipped from V and 1 base from J, the junction kept 2 bases outside the gene matches. Written as DNA, the CDR3 is TGTGCCAGCAGCCGGACAGGGCCGAACACTGAAGCTTTCTTT. Translation gives CASSRTGPNTEAFF.